This T cell receptor (beta chain) was retrieved from a study of cytomegalovirus exposure and HLA in healthy donors (dated by TCRdb to the late 2010s). About the study as a whole: An earlier analysis of some 500 of the donors reported more than 250 Gb of sequence data and 100 million to 140 million unique TCR beta sequences from around 200 million T cells. An earlier analysis of about 620 of the donors applied high-throughput TCR beta sequencing to assess whether each TCR beta V gene segment acted as functional or pseudogenic. To study patterns of TCR occurrence, a later analysis re-analyzed previously published TCR beta repertoires from more than 550 donors and added high-resolution HLA genotyping. Every repertoire in the discovery cohort had been generated on one and the same sequencing platform. In addition to the first cohort of approximately 670 subjects, a separate validation cohort of around 110 different subjects was used. Typing coverage differed by locus: A, B, C, DRB1 and DQB1 were typed in about 620-630 donors, DQA1 in 522, DPA1 in approximately 610, and DPB1 in about 450. An early release covering roughly 640 HLA-typed donors comprised about 310 gigabases of sequencing data and tens of millions of unique TCR sequences. HLA typing covered class I and class II loci at four-digit resolution. The study was designed to test whether signatures of past pathogen exposure could be identified by cataloging public T cell receptors. Of the roughly 410 genotyped donors, 81% were placed in the genetic ancestry cluster associated with self-reported Caucasian donors. Across 398 genotyped donors of the cohort, an average of about 240,000 unique TCR beta nucleotide sequences per donor were sequenced, and 15% to 20% of those sequences were non-productive. Roughly 5 DR-DQ haplotypes were treated as single units for association and clustering because of strong linkage in the cohort. Donor age, sex, ethnicity and CMV serostatus were compiled alongside the repertoire data. A later genetic analysis took genome-wide SNP genotypes for about three fifths of the 666 donors and used that subset as a discovery cohort. The T cell repertoires of several hundred subjects were profiled by immunosequencing and related to cytomegalovirus serostatus. To predict cytomegalovirus infection status, the study brought together high-throughput TCR immunosequencing, statistical association of individual TCRs with disease status, and machine learning. The later analysis used no new phenotypic data to find candidate immune exposures, relying instead on TCR beta sequences and their occurrence across donors.

In total, 600 or so healthy bone marrow donors made up the cohort. At the time of sampling, every cohort member was nominally healthy, though immune exposures that went unrecorded were likely present. The donor tested CMV seropositive and was one of the 289 seropositive cohort members. Each donor provided a peripheral blood sample, and peripheral blood mononuclear cells were used for TCR beta sequencing. The Qiagen DNeasy Blood Extraction Kit was used to extract genomic DNA from the blood cell samples. The library was generated by the immunoSEQ multiplex PCR assay. The multiplex PCR relied on a mix of 60 forward primers for TCR Vbeta segments and 13 reverse primers for TCR Jbeta segments. A multiplex PCR assay on genomic DNA amplified the CDR3 region of rearranged TCR beta genes. The Illumina HiSeq System was used to sequence the amplified TCR beta libraries as 87-base-pair reads. Under the source paper's analysis protocol: A later analysis counted about 82 million unique TCR beta chains across the 670 or so repertoires, and some 11 million of these chains were shared by at least two donors. To remove PCR and sequencing errors, raw reads were error-corrected and collapsed into unique sequences using a nearest-neighbor algorithm that merged closely related sequences. V, D and J gene segments were assigned by aligning CDR3 sequences to IMGT reference sequences. For a sequence to be retained, at least a six-nucleotide match to both a V gene segment and a J gene segment was required. Rearrangements were classified as productive when the CDR3 lacked stop codons and remained in frame with V and J, and all other rearrangements were classified as non-productive. Following IMGT convention, CDR3 was defined as the stretch from the second conserved V-encoded cysteine to the conserved J-encoded phenylalanine. The earlier analysis of about 590 of the donors excluded sequences that lacked an unambiguous match to a single V gene segment. In an earlier analysis of roughly 500 of the donors, V segments were called functional above 56.7% productive rearrangements and were called segregating when the between-donor standard deviation exceeded 5%. A statistical classification framework was built to diagnose cytomegalovirus status from the catalog of TCR beta chain sequences. In a later analysis, TCR nucleotide sequences were compared against IMGT/GENE-DB human TR gene sequences so that V and J genes could be assigned. A later analysis assigned CDR3 sequences and most-parsimonious VDJ recombination scenarios with the TCRdist pipeline. In a later analysis, each TCR beta chain was defined by its CDR3 amino acid sequence together with its V-gene family, and reads lacking a unique V-gene family were excluded. A later analysis removed 592 highly shared, low-generation-probability nucleotide sequences to deal with suspected cross-contamination and a sequencing artifact. For each public chain, a later analysis derived a clonal expansion index from normalized ranks of inferred template counts within each repertoire. A later analysis computed generation probabilities with a VDJ recombination model fitted to out-of-frame rearrangements, and checked the results against IGoR. Hypergeometric tests were used in a later analysis to score TCR-TCR, TCR-HLA and TCR-CMV co-occurrence, with a repertoire-size bias correction applied to the TCR pairs. A later analysis estimated false discovery rates by permuting HLA or CMV assignments 20 times. A later analysis grouped co-occurring TCRs with DBSCAN, adding TCRdist sequence similarity when clustering within HLA-allele-positive subsets. Repertoires with fewer than 30,000 or more than 120,000 public chains, plus five repertoires with anomalous nucleotide sharing, were excluded from co-occurrence clustering. The clones in this table, taken by TCRdb from immuneACCESS, are in-frame only. Not every clone is retained; where verified, under half of the shortfall comes from an unresolved V gene, and the cause of the rest is unknown. The V and J calls and the clone size are those of that table, but D and trimming were determined from the DNA. A total of under 150,000 clones appear in this sample, about three quarters of them only once. The ten largest make up about 2.4% of the sample.

From the cysteine up to the phenylalanine, the CDR3 has a length of 12 residues. Only the CDR3 DNA is retained, 36 bases long and in frame from the first base. The germline V gene specifies SNHLY as CDR1 and FYNNEI as CDR2. V is shortened by 4 bases, J by 6 bases, and the region joining them spans 9 bases. Here is what the overall study found, with its caveats: Several of the top co-occurrence clusters appeared to be linked to parvovirus B19, influenza, CMV and Epstein-Barr virus, according to a later analysis. Sequencing depth was assumed to be roughly uniform across donors in the presence/absence analyses, though that assumption may not hold. In an earlier analysis of some 640 of the donors, most TCR beta V segments were observed in productive rearrangements about 87% or about 30% of the time, broadly matching IMGT annotations. Most TCR sequences were seen in very few donors, while some public TCRs were found in many individuals. In the study, 150 to 200 TCR beta chains were listed as associated with cytomegalovirus. In a later analysis, HLA-associated TCR beta chains showed more clonal expansion and lower generation probabilities than non-associated chains that were equally common. A later genetic analysis reported fewer N-insertions in productive TCRs among donors in an Asian-associated ancestry cluster than the approximately 670-donor mean. Because HLA typing was unavailable for some donors at each locus, only the typed subset was used in association tests. In a later analysis, most CMV-associated TCR beta chains were found to appear HLA-restricted, with HLA associations seemingly driven largely by CMV exposure. The only immune exposure information available for the cohort was CMV serostatus. A further reported finding was that TCR beta sequences accurately predicted the HLA-A and HLA-B alleles for most subjects in the first cohort. In this cohort, only TCR beta chains were sequenced, and detectable features were limited by the absence of alpha or paired-chain data. At a false discovery rate of 0.05, a later analysis linked 15,000 to 20,000 TCR beta sequences to specific HLA alleles. The classifier was reported to diagnose cytomegalovirus status with high specificity and sensitivity in both the original and validation cohorts. The 87-base-pair reads could not distinguish some IMGT-functional V segments, including TRBV6-2 and TRBV6-3, so those segments were excluded. A group of highly shared sequence variants was considered likely to be a technical artifact of the sequencing pipeline. The earlier analysis of some 540 of the donors excluded roughly 17 rarely observed V segments, including chromosome 9 orphons, because counts were too low. In a later genetic analysis, a missense DCLRE1C variant was associated with V-gene and J-gene trimming of TCR beta chains, and the association was replicated in an independent cohort. In a later analysis, the rate of TCR association differed among HLA loci, with DRB1 alleles having the most associated TCRs and HLA-C alleles having the fewest. Linkage disequilibrium might explain the correlated functional status among segregating V segments, but an unknown experimental factor could not be ruled out. The authors suggested that the approach could potentially be generalized to other disease states and immunological phenotypes. Strong co-occurrence of HLA alleles, especially DR and DQ, made assigning TCR associations to individual alleles difficult. A few of the identified cytomegalovirus-associated TCR beta chains were confirmed in vitro to be specific for cytomegalovirus antigens.

This clone was observed a handful of times. It lacks a known antigen. Per-nucleotide qualities are absent, and no much larger clonotype sits a single base away. This receptor was identified in a woman aged 55 to 70 in good health and CMV-seropositive. The sample taken for sequencing was PBMCs. The chain is made from TRBV2 and TRBJ1-1; the D gene remains uncertain. The CDR3 sequence is CASSGPEAEAFF. The sequenced DNA: TGTGCCAGCAGTGGCCCCGAGGCTGAAGCTTTCTTT.